Listed here are 23 T cell receptor beta chains from one sample, sequenced in a study of vaccination effects on CD4 cells after COVID-19. Using immunoSEQ multiplex PCR, the repertoire was profiled, and TCRdb retains in-frame clones only, with some absent. The sample carries 45,000 or so clones, 76% recorded once. The culture ran for around nine days, and then CD4+ T cells were isolated. Their recognized antigens are unknown. The sample in question was CD4+ T cells from PBMCs cultured without peptide, obtained before COVID-19 vaccination. All receptors derive from a human donor who had a prior SARS-CoV-2 infection.

The V gene is TRBV27, the J gene TRBJ2-4; D gene unclear. Germline loops: CDR1 MNHEY, CDR2 SMNVEV (reference sequence). The CDR3 has 15 residues. Between the trimmed V and J ends, which lost 4 bases and 4 bases, there was a span of 14 bases. CDR3 nucleotide sequence: TGTGCCAGCAGTTCAGGCACGCTGAGTAAAAACATTCAGTACTTC. Residues: CASSSGTLSKNIQYF.

The chain recombines TRBV5-6 with TRBJ2-7; D might be TRBD2 (6 bases). CDR3 size: 15 residues. Per germline, CDR1 SGHDT and CDR2 YYEEEE. V dropped 0 bases and J dropped 5 bases, with 15 bases sitting between them. The CDR3 bases are TGTGCCAGCAGCTTGGGTGCAGGGAGGTGGAACGAGCAGTACTTC. Residues: CASSLGAGRWNEQYF.

This clone was found a few times. This rearrangement joins TRBV5-1 to TRBJ1-1, with a possible D match to TRBD1 (5 bases). Germline V CDR1 and CDR2: SGHRS, YFSETQ. CDR3 length equals 13 residues. V shed 5 bases and J shed 7 bases, with 15 bases lying between them. The CDR3 coding sequence is TGCGCCAGCAGTTCTAACGGGGGGAATGAAGCTTTCTTT. This translates into CASSSNGGNEAFF.

This clone was picked up a small number of times. V is TRBV7-3 and J is TRBJ1-2; D might be TRBD1 (6 bases). CDR1 is SGHTA and CDR2 is FQGTGA in the germline V gene. Trimming left V 0 bases short and J 6 bases short, with 11 bases between. This CDR3 comprises 14 residues. For the CDR3, the DNA is TGTGCCAGCAGCTTAACATTACAGGGAGATGGCTACACCTTC. It specifies CASSLTLQGDGYTF.

Remarks on this clone: A read error may produce the germline difference seen at one junction end. The rearrangement joins TRBV2 to TRBJ2-7; D is perhaps TRBD2 (6 bases). Germline V lookup: CDR1 SNHLY, CDR2 FYNNEI. This CDR3 comprises 14 residues. The CDR3 sequence: CASREAGLTYEQYF. The CDR3 DNA reads as TGTGCCAGCAGAGAAGCGGGCCTGACCTACGAGCAGTACTTC.

The chain recombines TRBV13 with TRBJ2-7; D remains ambiguous. V was cut by 0 bases and J by 2 bases, with 8 bases left in between. The CDR3 consists of 14 residues. From germline, CDR1 is PRHDT and CDR2 FYEKMQ (reference sequence). CDR3 coding DNA: TGTGCCAGCAGCTTAGGCGACAAGACCTACGAGCAGTACTTC. It translates to CASSLGDKTYEQYF.

This sequence joins TRBV29-1 and TRBJ1-4; 10 bases are a match to TRBD1. Looked up from germline, CDR1 is SQVTM and CDR2 is ANQGSEA. CDR3 length: 13 amino acids. The trim removed 4 bases at V and 8 bases at J, leaving 4 bases unmatched. The CDR3 bases are TGCAGCGTTGGCGGGACAGGGGAAGAAAAACTGTTTTTT. Its translation: CSVGGTGEEKLFF.

The CDR3 reads CASSYVDRTTDTQYF. DNA for the CDR3: TGTGCCAGCAGTTACGTGGACAGGACAACAGATACGCAGTATTTT. V is TRBV6-5 and J is TRBJ2-3; TRBD1 aligns across 7 bases. This CDR3 is 15 amino acids long. V gave up 2 bases and J gave up 3 bases; unmatched junction bases: 5. Germline CDR1 and CDR2: MNHEY and SVGAGI.

The rearrangement links TRBV30 to TRBJ2-3; 8 bases are a match to TRBD2. The germline gives CDR1 GTSNPN, CDR2 SVGIG (reference sequence). The CDR3 extends over 15 amino acids. The ends lost 2 bases at V and 4 bases at J; junction bases unmatched: 8. For the CDR3, the DNA is TGTGCCTGGAGTCACGGCAGCGGGGGCGCAGATACGCAGTATTTT. This codes for CAWSHGSGGADTQYF.

The V call is TRBV7-3, the J call TRBJ2-3, with 13 bases matching TRBD2. The length of the CDR3 is 17 residues. Per germline, CDR1 SGHTA and CDR2 FQGTGA. The junction had 7 bases not matched to a gene; V was cut back by 5 bases and J by 2 bases. The CDR3 DNA reads as TGTGCCAGCAGCCTTGGGGGACTAGCGGGGCTCACAGATACGCAGTATTTT. It yields the protein CASSLGGLAGLTDTQYF.

The genes are TRBV6-4 and TRBJ1-1, with 9 bases aligning to TRBD1. Trimming took 6 bases from V and 0 from J; bases not matched to a gene: 8. From germline, CDR1 is MRHNA and CDR2 SNTAGT. CDR3 length equals 16 residues. The CDR3: CASRPGQGSLNTEAFF. CDR3 coding DNA: TGTGCCAGCAGGCCGGGACAGGGCTCCTTGAACACTGAAGCTTTCTTT.

The chain combines TRBV9 with TRBJ2-1; the D gene is possibly TRBD2 (6 bases). Germline values: CDR1 SGDLS, CDR2 YYNGEE. With 1 base removed from V and 5 bases from J, the gap between germline ends came to 10 bases. The CDR3 has 14 amino acids. CDR3 DNA: TGTGCCAGCAGCGTAATTAGCGGAGACAATGAGCAGTTCTTC. Its protein is CASSVISGDNEQFF.

V usage is TRBV4-2 and J usage is TRBJ2-1; 8 nucleotides match TRBD2. The CDR3 runs 15 residues. CDR1 and CDR2 (germline): LGHNA, YNFKEQ. Trimming at V came to 4 bases and at J to 4 bases, leaving 6 bases not matched to a gene. CDR3 in amino acids: CASSLTGRAYNEQFF. The CDR3 DNA reads as TGTGCCAGCAGCCTCACCGGGAGGGCGTACAATGAGCAGTTCTTC.

V is TRBV10-2 and J is TRBJ1-1; the D gene is possibly TRBD1 (6 bases). The V gene lost 6 bases and the J gene lost 6 bases, with 20 bases spanning the gap. This CDR3 region has 15 residues. From germline, CDR1 is WSHSY and CDR2 SAAADI. Written as DNA, the CDR3 is TGCGCCAGCAGGAATCTTCTGAGGGGGGTCGCTGAAGCTTTCTTT. This encodes CASRNLLRGVAEAFF.

The rearrangement joins TRBV5-6 to TRBJ1-1; TRBD1 matches 9 bases. The CDR3 totals 15 residues. Trimming at V came to 4 bases and at J to 10 bases, leaving 14 bases not matched to a gene. CDR1 and CDR2 (germline): SGHDT, YYEEEE. The CDR3 DNA sequence: TGTGCCAGCAGCCCAATTGGGACAGGGATGATAGGAGCTTTCTTT. As protein: CASSPIGTGMIGAFF.

The chain recombines TRBV19 with TRBJ1-5, with a possible D match to TRBD1 (5 bases). The CDR3 runs 13 residues. CDR1 and CDR2 from the germline V gene are LNHDA and SQIVND (reference sequence). V was clipped by 5 bases and J by 5 bases, with 10 bases between them. Here the CDR3 reads CASSFRADQPQHF. The CDR3, as DNA: TGTGCCAGTAGTTTCAGGGCAGATCAGCCCCAGCATTTT.

This sequence joins TRBV7-3 and TRBJ2-1; D gene ambiguous. Per germline, CDR1 SGHTA and CDR2 FQGTGA. The CDR3 loop spans 13 amino acids. V was clipped by 4 bases and J by 7 bases, with 11 bases between them. This chain's CDR3 is CASSSSSVNEQFF. In DNA, the CDR3 is TGTGCCAGCAGCTCTTCCAGCGTTAATGAGCAGTTCTTC.

The chain has TRBV24-1 and TRBJ2-2; tentatively, D is TRBD1 (6 bases). This CDR3 contains 15 residues. Germline V gives CDR1 KGHDR, CDR2 SFDVKD. Trimming removed 6 bases at V and 1 base at J, with 11 bases between. The chain's CDR3 is CATSPGQLNTGELFF. The DNA for the CDR3 is TGTGCCACCAGTCCCGGACAGCTGAACACCGGGGAGCTGTTTTTT.

The J gene is TRBJ1-6, the V gene TRBV5-1, with D perhaps matching TRBD1 (5 bases). In germline, CDR1 is SGHRS, CDR2 YFSETQ. V was trimmed by 0 bases and J by 6 bases, leaving 7 bases between them. The CDR3 runs to 14 residues. CDR3 residues: CASSLAGGNSPLHF. The CDR3 DNA reads as TGCGCCAGCAGCTTGGCCGGGGGTAATTCACCCCTCCACTTT.

This sequence joins TRBV5-4 and TRBJ2-7; D unclear. This CDR3 spans 15 amino acids. Germline CDR1 is SGHNT and CDR2 is YYREEE (reference sequence). V lost 0 bases, J lost 0 bases, and 10 bases lay in between. The CDR3 is CASSLGARSSYEQYF. In DNA form, the CDR3 reads TGTGCCAGCAGCTTGGGAGCGAGAAGCTCCTACGAGCAGTACTTC.

V and J are TRBV18 and TRBJ2-2; 11 bases line up with TRBD2. The germline gives CDR1 KGHSH, CDR2 LQKENI. V dropped 2 bases and J dropped 2; count of bases not matched to a gene: 1. The CDR3 runs 16 residues. The chain's CDR3 is CASSPGTSGNTGELFF. The CDR3, as DNA: TGTGCCAGCTCACCAGGGACTAGCGGAAACACCGGGGAGCTGTTTTTT.

The V gene is TRBV5-6, the J gene TRBJ2-3; tentatively, D is TRBD1 or TRBD2 (5 bases each). The germline CDR1 and CDR2 sequences are SGHDT and YYEEEE. Trimming took 4 bases from V and 2 from J, leaving 11 bases between them. The CDR3 extends over 14 amino acids. For the CDR3, the DNA is TGTGCCAGCAGCCCGGGACCTAACACAGATACGCAGTATTTT. The encoded protein is CASSPGPNTDTQYF.

The V call is TRBV19, the J call TRBJ1-1, with 7 bases that match TRBD1. The germline V gene encodes CDR1 LNHDA and CDR2 SQIVND (reference sequence). The CDR3 is made up of 13 amino acids. The CDR3 sequence: CASHPRTGREAFF. CDR3 coding DNA: TGTGCATCACACCCCCGGACAGGTCGGGAAGCTTTCTTT. The whole variable domain, remainder taken from reference TRBV19 and TRBJ1-1, is DGGITQSPKYLFRKEGQNVTLSCEQNLNHDAMYWYRQDPGQGLRLIYYSQIVNDFQKGDIAEGYSVSREKKESFPLTVTSAQKNPTAFYLCASHPRTGREAFFGQGTRLTVV.